Detailed here is one T cell receptor beta chain. The antigen is undetermined. The junction differs from germline at one of its ends, possibly a read error. Co-extraction of RNA and DNA was performed on roughly 20-31 mg of unsorted bulk tissue. The data originate from a study of tumor-infiltrating lymphocytes in primary liver carcinoma. The CDR3 totals 15 residues. CDR1 MNHEY and CDR2 SVGEGT come from the germline V gene. The researchers produced TCR beta cDNA from 500 to 550 ng total RNA with a constant-region primer. Libraries for TCR beta were built through three nested multiplex PCR rounds, which together made up a slightly modified ARM-PCR procedure. The opening two PCR rounds, roughly 11 cycles each, paired TRBV1-TRBV30 forward primers with a C-beta reverse primer. TCRdb independently ran MiXCR on the multiplex PCR reads; one entry per CDR3 protein. The sample yields tens of thousands of distinct CDR3 sequences, 60% to 85% seen once.

Study-level findings and limits: Detection in all five tumor regions applied to only about 8-25% of top clones.

The origin of this receptor is a man in his forties or fifties with primary liver carcinoma and hepatitis B virus infection. Sequencing was carried out using liver tumor tissue from sampling region 3. Subset denoted: tumor region T3, left-lateral pole. The chain carries TRBV6-2 or TRBV6-3 and TRBJ1-5, with D possibly matching TRBD1 (5 bases). CDR3 DNA sequence: TGTGCCAGCACTTCTCAGGGAGGTAGCAATCAGTCCCAGCATTTT. Protein product: CASTSQGGSNQSQHF.